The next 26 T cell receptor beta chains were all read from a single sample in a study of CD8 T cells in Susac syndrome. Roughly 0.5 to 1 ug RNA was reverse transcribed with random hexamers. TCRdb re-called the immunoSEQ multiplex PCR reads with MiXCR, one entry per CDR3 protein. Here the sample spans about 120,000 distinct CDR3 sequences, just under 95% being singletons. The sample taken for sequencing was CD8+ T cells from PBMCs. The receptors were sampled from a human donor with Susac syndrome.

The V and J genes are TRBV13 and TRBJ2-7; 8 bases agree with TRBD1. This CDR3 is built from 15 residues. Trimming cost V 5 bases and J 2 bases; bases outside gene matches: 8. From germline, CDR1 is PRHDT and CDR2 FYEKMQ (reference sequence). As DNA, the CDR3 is TGTGCCAGCAGCCCCCCGGACAGGGTAACCTACGAGCAGTACTTC. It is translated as CASSPPDRVTYEQYF.

The CDR3 spells CASSLVLNTGELFF. The CDR3 DNA is TGCGCCAGCAGCTTGGTCTTGAACACCGGGGAGCTGTTTTTT. The rearrangement joins TRBV5-1 to TRBJ2-2; D call uncertain. Germline V gene data show CDR1 as SGHRS and CDR2 as YFSETQ. The length of the CDR3 is 14 residues. V was pared by 0 bases and J by 1 base, with 4 bases between.

The CDR3 nucleotides are TGTGCCAGCATGGTCGGCGGGGGTCCGTACAATGAGCAGTTCTTC. Encoded protein: CASMVGGGPYNEQFF. The V gene is TRBV7-9, the J gene TRBJ2-1, with 7 bases identical to TRBD2. The CDR3 loop spans 15 amino acids. Per germline, CDR1 SEHNR and CDR2 FQNEAQ (reference sequence). V was pared by 7 bases and J by 4 bases, with 10 bases of the junction left unmatched.

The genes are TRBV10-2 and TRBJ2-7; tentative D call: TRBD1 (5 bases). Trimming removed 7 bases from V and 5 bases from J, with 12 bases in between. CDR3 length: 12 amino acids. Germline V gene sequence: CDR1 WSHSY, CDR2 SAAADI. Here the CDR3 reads CASTQGSDEQYF. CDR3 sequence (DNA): TGCGCCAGCACGCAGGGATCCGACGAGCAGTACTTC.

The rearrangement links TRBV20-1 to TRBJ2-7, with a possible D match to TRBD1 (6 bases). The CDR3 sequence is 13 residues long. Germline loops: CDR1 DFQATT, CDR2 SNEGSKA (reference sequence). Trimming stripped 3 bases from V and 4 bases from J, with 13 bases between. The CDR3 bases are TGCAGTGCTAGTATGGACAGACAGTACGAGCAGTACTTC. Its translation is CSASMDRQYEQYF.

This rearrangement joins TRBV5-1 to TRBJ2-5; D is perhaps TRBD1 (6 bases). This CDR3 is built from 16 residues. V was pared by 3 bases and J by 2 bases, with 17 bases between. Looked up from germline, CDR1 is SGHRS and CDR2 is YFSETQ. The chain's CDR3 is CASSSTPYRAQETQYF. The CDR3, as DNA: TGCGCCAGCAGCTCCACACCCTACAGGGCGCAAGAGACCCAGTACTTC.

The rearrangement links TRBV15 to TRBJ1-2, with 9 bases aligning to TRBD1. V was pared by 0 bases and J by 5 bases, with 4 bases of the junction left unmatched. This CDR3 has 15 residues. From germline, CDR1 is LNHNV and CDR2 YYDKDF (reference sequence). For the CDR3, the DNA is TGTGCCACCAGCAGAGATCGCGGACAGGGGTATGGCTACACCTTC. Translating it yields CATSRDRGQGYGYTF.

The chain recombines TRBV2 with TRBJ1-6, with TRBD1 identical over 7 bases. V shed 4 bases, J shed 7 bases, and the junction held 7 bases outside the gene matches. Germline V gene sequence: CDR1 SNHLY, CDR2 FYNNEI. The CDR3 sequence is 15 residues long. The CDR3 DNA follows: TGTGCCAGCAGTGGAGGGGGCGAGGGGAATTCACCCCTCCACTTT. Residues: CASSGGGEGNSPLHF. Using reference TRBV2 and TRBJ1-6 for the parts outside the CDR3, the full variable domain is EPEVTQTPSHQVTQMGQEVILRCVPISNHLYFYWYRQILGQKVEFLVSFYNNEISEKSEIFDDQFSVERPDGSNFTLKIRSTKLEDSAMYFCASSGGGEGNSPLHFGNGTRLTVT.

CDR3 coding DNA: TGTGCCAGCAGCTTCACGGGAAGTAACACCGGGGAGCTGTTTTTT. Translated, it gives CASSFTGSNTGELFF. The rearrangement joins TRBV11-2 to TRBJ2-2, with D perhaps TRBD2 (5 bases). This CDR3 has 15 residues. CDR1 is SGHAT, CDR2 FQNNGV, per germline. Between the trimmed V and J ends, which lost 3 bases and 2 bases, there was a span of 10 bases.

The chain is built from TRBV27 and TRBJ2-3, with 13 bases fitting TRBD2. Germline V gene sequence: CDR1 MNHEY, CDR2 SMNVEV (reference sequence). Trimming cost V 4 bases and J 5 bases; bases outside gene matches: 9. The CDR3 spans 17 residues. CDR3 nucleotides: TGTGCCAGCAGTTCGGGACTAGCGGGGCTACTAGGAGATACGCAGTATTTT. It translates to CASSSGLAGLLGDTQYF.

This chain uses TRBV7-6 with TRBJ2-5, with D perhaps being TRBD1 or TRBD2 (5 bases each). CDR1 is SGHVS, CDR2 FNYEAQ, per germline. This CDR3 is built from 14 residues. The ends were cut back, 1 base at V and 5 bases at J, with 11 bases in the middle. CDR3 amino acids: CASSLDGGRETQYF. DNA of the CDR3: TGTGCCAGCAGCTTAGATGGGGGACGCGAGACCCAGTACTTC.

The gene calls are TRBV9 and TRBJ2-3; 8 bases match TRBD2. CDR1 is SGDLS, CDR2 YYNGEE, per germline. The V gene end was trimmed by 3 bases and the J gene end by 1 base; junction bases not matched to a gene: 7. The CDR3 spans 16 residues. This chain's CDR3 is CASSARSGEGTDTQYF. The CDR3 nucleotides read TGTGCCAGCAGCGCCCGTAGCGGGGAGGGCACAGATACGCAGTATTTT.

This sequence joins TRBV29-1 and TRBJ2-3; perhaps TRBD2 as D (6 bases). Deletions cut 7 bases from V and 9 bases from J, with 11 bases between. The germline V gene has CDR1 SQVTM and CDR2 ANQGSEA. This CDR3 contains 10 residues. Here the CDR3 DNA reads TGCAGCGCCGCGCGGGACACGCAGTATTTT. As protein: CSAARDTQYF.

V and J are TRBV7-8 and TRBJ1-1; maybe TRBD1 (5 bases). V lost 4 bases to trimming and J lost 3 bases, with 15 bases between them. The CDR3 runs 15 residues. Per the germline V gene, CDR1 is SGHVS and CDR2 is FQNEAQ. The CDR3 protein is CASSWGEGPDTEAFF. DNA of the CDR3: TGTGCCAGCAGCTGGGGGGAGGGCCCAGACACTGAAGCTTTCTTT.

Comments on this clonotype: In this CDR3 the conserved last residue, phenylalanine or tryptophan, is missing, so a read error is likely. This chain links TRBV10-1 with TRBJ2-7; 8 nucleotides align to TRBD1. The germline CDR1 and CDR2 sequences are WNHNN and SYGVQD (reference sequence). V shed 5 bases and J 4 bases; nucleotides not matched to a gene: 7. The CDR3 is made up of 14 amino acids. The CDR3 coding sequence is TGCGCCAGCAGTACCGGGACAGGACCTTACGAGCAGTACCTC. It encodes CASSTGTGPYEQYL.

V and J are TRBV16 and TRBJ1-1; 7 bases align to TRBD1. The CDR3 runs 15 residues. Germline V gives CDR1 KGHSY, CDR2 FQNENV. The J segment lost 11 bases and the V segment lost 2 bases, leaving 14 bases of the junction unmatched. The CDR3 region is CASSQPDREGWAAFF. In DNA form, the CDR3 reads TGTGCCAGCAGCCAACCCGACAGGGAAGGCTGGGCGGCTTTCTTT. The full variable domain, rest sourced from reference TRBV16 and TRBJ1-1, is GEEVAQTPKHLVRGEGQKAKLYCAPIKGHSYVFWYQQVLKNEFKFLISFQNENVFDETGMPKERFSAKCLPNSPCSLEIQATKLEDSAVYFCASSQPDREGWAAFFGQGTRLTVV.

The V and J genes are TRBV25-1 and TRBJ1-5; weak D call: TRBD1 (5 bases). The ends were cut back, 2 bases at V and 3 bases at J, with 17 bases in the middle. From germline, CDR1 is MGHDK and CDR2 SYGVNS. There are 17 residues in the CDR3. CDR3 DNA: TGTGCCAGCAGTGAAGGAGGATATACGGACACCAATCAGCCCCAGCATTTT. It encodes CASSEGGYTDTNQPQHF.

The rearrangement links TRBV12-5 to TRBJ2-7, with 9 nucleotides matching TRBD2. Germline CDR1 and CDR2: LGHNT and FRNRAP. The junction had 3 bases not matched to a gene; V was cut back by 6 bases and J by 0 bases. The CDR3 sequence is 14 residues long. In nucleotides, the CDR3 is TGTGCTAGTGGGGCTAGCGGGGACTCCTACGAGCAGTACTTC. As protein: CASGASGDSYEQYF.

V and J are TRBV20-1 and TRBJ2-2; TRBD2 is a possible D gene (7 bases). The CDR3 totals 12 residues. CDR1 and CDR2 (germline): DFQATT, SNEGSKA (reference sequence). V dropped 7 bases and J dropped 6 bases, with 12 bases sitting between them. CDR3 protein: CSVGGEAGELFF. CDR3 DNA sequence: TGCAGTGTAGGGGGGGAGGCCGGGGAGCTGTTTTTT.

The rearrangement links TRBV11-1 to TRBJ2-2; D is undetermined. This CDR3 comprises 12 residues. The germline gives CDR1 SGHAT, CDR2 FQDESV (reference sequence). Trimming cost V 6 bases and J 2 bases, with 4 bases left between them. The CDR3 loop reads CASRANTGELFF. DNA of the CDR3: TGTGCCAGCAGGGCTAACACCGGGGAGCTGTTTTTT.

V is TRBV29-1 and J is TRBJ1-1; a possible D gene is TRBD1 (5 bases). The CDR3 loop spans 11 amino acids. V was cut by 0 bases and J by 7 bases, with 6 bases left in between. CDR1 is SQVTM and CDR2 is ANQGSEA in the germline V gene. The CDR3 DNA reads TGCAGCGTTGAAGATGGGGGTGAAGCTTTCTTT. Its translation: CSVEDGGEAFF.

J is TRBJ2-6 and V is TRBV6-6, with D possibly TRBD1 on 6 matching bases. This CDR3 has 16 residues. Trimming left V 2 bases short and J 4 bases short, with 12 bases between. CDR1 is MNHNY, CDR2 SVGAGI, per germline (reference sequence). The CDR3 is CASSYLGAHGANVLTF. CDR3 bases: TGTGCCAGCAGTTACCTGGGGGCGCACGGGGCCAACGTCCTGACTTTC.

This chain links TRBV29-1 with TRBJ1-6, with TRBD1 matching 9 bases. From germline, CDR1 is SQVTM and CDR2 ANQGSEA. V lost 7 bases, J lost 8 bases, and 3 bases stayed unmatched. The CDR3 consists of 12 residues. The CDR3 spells CSARTGDSPLHF. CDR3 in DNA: TGCAGCGCCCGGACAGGGGATTCACCCCTCCACTTT.

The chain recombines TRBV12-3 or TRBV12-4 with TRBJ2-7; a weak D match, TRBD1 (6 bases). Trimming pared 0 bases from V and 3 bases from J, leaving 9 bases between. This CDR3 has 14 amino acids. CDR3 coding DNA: TGTGCCAGCAGTTTAGCTCAGGGGCTCTACGAGCAGTACTTC. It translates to CASSLAQGLYEQYF.

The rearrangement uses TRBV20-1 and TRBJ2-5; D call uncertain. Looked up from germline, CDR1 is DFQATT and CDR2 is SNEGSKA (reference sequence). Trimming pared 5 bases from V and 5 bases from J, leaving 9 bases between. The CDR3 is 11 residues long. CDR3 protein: CSAVSVETQYF. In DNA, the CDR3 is TGCAGTGCTGTATCGGTTGAGACCCAGTACTTC.

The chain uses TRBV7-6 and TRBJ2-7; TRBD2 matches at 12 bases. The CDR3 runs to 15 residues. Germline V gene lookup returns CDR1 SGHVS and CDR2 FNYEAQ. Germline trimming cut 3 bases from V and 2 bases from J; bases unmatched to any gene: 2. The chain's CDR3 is CASSFLAGGPYEQYF. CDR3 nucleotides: TGTGCCAGCAGCTTCCTAGCGGGGGGGCCCTACGAGCAGTACTTC. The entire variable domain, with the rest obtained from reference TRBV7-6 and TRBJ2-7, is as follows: GAGVSQSPRYKVTKRGQDVALRCDPISGHVSLYWYRQALGQGPEFLTYFNYEAQQDKSGLPNDRFSAERPEGSISTLTIQRTEQRDSAMYRCASSFLAGGPYEQYFGPGTRLTVT.